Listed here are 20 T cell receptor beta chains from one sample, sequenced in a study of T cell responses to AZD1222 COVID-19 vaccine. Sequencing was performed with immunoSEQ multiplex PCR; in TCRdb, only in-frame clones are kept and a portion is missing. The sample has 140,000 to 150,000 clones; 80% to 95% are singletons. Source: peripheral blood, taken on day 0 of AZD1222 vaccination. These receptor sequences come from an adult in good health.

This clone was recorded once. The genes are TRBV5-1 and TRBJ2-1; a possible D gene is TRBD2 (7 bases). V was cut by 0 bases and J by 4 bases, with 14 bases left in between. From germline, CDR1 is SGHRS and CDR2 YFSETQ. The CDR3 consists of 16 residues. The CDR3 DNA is TGCGCCAGCAGCTTGGGTACAGCGGGACAATACAATGAGCAGTTCTTC. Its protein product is CASSLGTAGQYNEQFF.

The CDR3 DNA follows: TGTGCCAGCAGCCCCAACACAGATACGCAGTATTTT. Translated, it gives CASSPNTDTQYF. This chain uses TRBV7-9 with TRBJ2-3; D remains unclear. This CDR3 region has 12 residues. The germline V gene has CDR1 SEHNR and CDR2 FQNEAQ (reference sequence). The V gene lost 5 bases and the J gene lost 2 bases, with 5 bases spanning the gap.

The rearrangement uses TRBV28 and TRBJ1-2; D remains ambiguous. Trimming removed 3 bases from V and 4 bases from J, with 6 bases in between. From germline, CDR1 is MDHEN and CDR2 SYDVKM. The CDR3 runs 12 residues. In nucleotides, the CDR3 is TGTGCCAGCAGTTTGGAAGGCTATGGCTACACCTTC. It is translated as CASSLEGYGYTF.

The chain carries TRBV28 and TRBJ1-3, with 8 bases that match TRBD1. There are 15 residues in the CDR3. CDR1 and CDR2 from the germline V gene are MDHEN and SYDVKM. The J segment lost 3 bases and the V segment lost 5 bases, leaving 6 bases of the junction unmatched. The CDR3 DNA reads TGTGCCAGCAGTATCGCACAGGGGGTTGGAAACACCATATATTTT. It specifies CASSIAQGVGNTIYF.

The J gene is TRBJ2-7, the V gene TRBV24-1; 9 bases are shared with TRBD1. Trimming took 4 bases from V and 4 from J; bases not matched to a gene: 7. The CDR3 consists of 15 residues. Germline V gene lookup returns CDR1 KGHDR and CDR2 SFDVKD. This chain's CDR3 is CATSDPGTGTYEQYF. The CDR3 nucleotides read TGTGCCACCAGTGACCCGGGGACAGGGACGTACGAGCAGTACTTC.

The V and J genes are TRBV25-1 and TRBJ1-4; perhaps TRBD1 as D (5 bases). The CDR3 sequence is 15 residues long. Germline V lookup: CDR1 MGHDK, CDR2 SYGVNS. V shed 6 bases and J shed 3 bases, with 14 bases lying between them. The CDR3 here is CASRTTGGPNEKLFF. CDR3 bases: TGTGCCAGCAGGACTACCGGGGGACCTAATGAAAAACTGTTTTTT.

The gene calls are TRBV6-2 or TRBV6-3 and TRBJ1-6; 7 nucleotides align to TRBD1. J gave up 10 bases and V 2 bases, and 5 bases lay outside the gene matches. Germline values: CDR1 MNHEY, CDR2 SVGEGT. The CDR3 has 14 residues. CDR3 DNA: TGTGCCAGCAGTTACAAGGGGGCGCAATCACCCCTCCACTTT. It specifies CASSYKGAQSPLHF.

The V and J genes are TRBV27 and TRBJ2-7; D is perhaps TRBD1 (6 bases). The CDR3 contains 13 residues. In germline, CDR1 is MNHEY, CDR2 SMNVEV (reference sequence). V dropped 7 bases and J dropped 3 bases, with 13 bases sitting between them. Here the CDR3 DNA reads TGTGCCAGCACCAGGGGTGCTAGCTACGAGCAGTACTTC. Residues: CASTRGASYEQYF.

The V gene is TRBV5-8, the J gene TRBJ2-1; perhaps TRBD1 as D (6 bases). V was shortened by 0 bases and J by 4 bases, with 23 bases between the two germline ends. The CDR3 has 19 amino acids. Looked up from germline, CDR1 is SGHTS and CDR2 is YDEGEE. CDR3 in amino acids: CASSLAGLAHRVGYNEQFF. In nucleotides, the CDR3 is TGTGCCAGCAGCTTGGCGGGCTTAGCCCACAGGGTTGGGTACAATGAGCAGTTCTTC.

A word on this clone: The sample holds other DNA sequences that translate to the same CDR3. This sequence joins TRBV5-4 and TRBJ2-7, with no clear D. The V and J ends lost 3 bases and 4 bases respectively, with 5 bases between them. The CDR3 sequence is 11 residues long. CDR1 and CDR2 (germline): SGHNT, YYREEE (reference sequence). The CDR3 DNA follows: TGTGCCAGCAGCTCCGGGTACGAGCAGTACTTC. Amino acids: CASSSGYEQYF. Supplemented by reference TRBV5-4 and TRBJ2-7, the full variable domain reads ETGVTQSPTHLIKTRGQQVTLRCSSQSGHNTVSWYQQALGQGPQFIFQYYREEENGRGNFPPRFSGLQFPNYSSELNVNALELDDSALYLCASSSGYEQYFGPGTRLTVT.

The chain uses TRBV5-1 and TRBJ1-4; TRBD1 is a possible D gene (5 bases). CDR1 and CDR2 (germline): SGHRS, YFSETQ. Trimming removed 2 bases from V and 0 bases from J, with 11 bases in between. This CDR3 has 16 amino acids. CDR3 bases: TGCGCCAGCAGCTTAAGCCAGGGCCCAACTAATGAAAAACTGTTTTTT. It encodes CASSLSQGPTNEKLFF.

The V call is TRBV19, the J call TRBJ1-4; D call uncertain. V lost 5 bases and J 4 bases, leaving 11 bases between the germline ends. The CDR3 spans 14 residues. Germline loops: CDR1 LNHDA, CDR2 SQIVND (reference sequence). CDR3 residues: CASSGPPDNEKLFF. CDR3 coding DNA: TGTGCCAGTAGTGGACCACCGGATAATGAAAAACTGTTTTTT.

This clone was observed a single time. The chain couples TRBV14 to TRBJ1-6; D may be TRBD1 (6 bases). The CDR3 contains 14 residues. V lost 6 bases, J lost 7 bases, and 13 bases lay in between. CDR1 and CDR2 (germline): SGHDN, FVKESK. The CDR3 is CASRGAGPNSPLHF. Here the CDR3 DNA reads TGTGCCAGCAGGGGGGCAGGACCCAATTCACCCCTCCACTTT.

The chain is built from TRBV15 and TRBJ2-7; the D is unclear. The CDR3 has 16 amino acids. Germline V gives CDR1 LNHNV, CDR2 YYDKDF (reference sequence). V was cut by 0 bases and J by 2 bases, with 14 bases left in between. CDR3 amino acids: CATSRERAGTPYEQYF. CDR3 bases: TGTGCCACCAGCAGAGAAAGGGCTGGCACTCCCTACGAGCAGTACTTC.

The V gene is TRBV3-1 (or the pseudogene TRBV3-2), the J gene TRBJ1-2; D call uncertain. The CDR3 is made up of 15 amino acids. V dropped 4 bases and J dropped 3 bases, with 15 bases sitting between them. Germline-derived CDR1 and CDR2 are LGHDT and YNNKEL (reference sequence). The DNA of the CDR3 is TGTGCCAGCAGCCCAGCCTGGGATTCCCACTATGGCTACACCTTC. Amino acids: CASSPAWDSHYGYTF.

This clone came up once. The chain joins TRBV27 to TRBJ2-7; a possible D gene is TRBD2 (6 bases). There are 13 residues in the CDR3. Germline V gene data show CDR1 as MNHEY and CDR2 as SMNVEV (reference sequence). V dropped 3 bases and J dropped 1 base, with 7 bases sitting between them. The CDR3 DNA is TGTGCCAGCAGTTTGGGACTTTCCTACGAGCAGTACTTC. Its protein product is CASSLGLSYEQYF.

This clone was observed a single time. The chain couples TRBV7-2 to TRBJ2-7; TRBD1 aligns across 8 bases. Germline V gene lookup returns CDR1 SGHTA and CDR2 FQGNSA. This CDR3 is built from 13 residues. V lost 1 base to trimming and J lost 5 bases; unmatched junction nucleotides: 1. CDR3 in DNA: TGTGCCAGCAGCTTAGACAGGGGGGACGAGCAGTACTTC. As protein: CASSLDRGDEQYF.

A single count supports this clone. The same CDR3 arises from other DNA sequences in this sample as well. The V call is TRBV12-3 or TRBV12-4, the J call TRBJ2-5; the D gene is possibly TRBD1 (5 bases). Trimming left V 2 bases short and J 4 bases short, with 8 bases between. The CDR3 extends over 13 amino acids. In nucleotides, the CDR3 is TGTGCCAGCAGTTTATCAGGGTCAGAGACCCAGTACTTC. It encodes CASSLSGSETQYF.

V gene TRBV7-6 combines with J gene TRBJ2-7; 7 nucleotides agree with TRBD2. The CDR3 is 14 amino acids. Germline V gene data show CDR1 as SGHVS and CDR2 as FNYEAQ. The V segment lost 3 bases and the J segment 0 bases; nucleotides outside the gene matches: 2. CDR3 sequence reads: CASSFGGSSYEQYF. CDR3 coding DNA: TGTGCCAGCAGCTTTGGCGGGAGCTCCTACGAGCAGTACTTC.

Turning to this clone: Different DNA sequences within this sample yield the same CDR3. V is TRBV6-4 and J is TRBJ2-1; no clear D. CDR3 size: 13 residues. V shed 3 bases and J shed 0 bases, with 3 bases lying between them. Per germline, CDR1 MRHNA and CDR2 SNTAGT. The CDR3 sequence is CASSEDSYNEQFF. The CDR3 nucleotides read TGTGCCAGCAGTGAGGACTCCTACAATGAGCAGTTCTTC.